This is a list of T cell receptor beta chains from one sample in a study of B cell selection in AIRE deficiency. Data came from immunoSEQ multiplex PCR; TCRdb stores just in-frame clones and leaves some out. The table lists about 21,000 clones, over 90% of them singletons. Sequencing was done on a sample of Tregs sorted from PBMCs. These receptors were collected from a human donor with AIRE deficiency. Each CDR3 is given with its conserved first and last residue. Fields, in order: J gene, V gene, clone size, D gene, CDR3 protein, CDR3 DNA. D genes are given only for firm matches. Clone size appears in some rows only: once, few, many, or a class for an expanded clone.

j_call: TRBJ2-1
v_call: TRBV19
clone_size: .
d_call: .
cdr3_aa: CASRPRGSYNEQFF
cdr3_nt: TGTGCCAGTAGGCCCAGGGGTTCCTACAATGAGCAGTTCTTC

j_call: TRBJ2-3
v_call: TRBV11-3
clone_size: .
d_call: TRBD2
cdr3_aa: CASSLGGRGDTQYF
cdr3_nt: TGTGCCAGCAGTCTGGGAGGGAGAGGAGATACGCAGTATTTT

j_call: TRBJ1-1
v_call: TRBV5-1
clone_size: .
d_call: .
cdr3_aa: CASSLNGLGSNTEAFF
cdr3_nt: TGCGCCAGCAGCTTGAACGGTCTTGGTTCGAACACTGAAGCTTTCTTT

j_call: TRBJ1-2
v_call: TRBV4-3
clone_size: .
d_call: .
cdr3_aa: CASSQVLWNYGYTF
cdr3_nt: TGCGCCAGCAGCCAAGTACTGTGGAACTATGGCTACACCTTC

j_call: TRBJ2-3
v_call: TRBV5-6
clone_size: .
d_call: .
cdr3_aa: CASSRGGSTDTQYF
cdr3_nt: TGTGCCAGCAGCAGGGGGGGAAGCACAGATACGCAGTATTTT

j_call: TRBJ1-6
v_call: TRBV7-8
clone_size: .
d_call: .
cdr3_aa: CASSRISSYNSPLHF
cdr3_nt: TGTGCCAGCAGCCGCATAAGCTCCTATAATTCACCCCTCCACTTT

j_call: TRBJ2-3
v_call: TRBV6-5
clone_size: .
d_call: .
cdr3_aa: CASSYRSSTDTQYF
cdr3_nt: TGTGCCAGCAGTTACCGCTCTAGTACAGATACGCAGTATTTT

j_call: TRBJ2-7
v_call: TRBV19
clone_size: .
d_call: TRBD1
cdr3_aa: CASSAGQANEQYF
cdr3_nt: TGTGCCAGTAGCGCGGGACAGGCAAATGAGCAGTACTTC

j_call: TRBJ2-2
v_call: TRBV6-5
clone_size: .
d_call: TRBD1
cdr3_aa: CASRGTEANTGELFF
cdr3_nt: TGTGCCAGCAGGGGGACAGAAGCGAACACCGGGGAGCTGTTTTTT

j_call: TRBJ2-5
v_call: TRBV7-9
clone_size: .
d_call: .
cdr3_aa: CASSLGQETQYF
cdr3_nt: TGTGCCAGCAGCTTAGGACAAGAGACCCAGTACTTC

j_call: TRBJ1-4
v_call: TRBV4-3
clone_size: .
d_call: .
cdr3_aa: CASSQDLGGGRFEKLFF
cdr3_nt: TGCGCCAGCAGCCAAGATCTCGGGGGGGGGCGGTTTGAAAAACTGTTTTTT

j_call: TRBJ2-2
v_call: TRBV5-4
clone_size: .
d_call: .
cdr3_aa: CASSLWQTNTGELFF
cdr3_nt: TGTGCCAGCAGCTTGTGGCAGACGAACACCGGGGAGCTGTTTTTT

j_call: TRBJ1-2
v_call: TRBV28
clone_size: few
d_call: .
cdr3_aa: CASSLSANYGYTF
cdr3_nt: TGTGCCAGCAGTTTATCCGCTAACTATGGCTACACCTTC

j_call: TRBJ2-1
v_call: TRBV5-8
clone_size: .
d_call: TRBD1
cdr3_aa: CASSLKVAGGRKDNEQFF
cdr3_nt: TGTGCCAGCAGCTTGAAAGTCGCAGGGGGCCGGAAAGACAATGAGCAGTTCTTC

j_call: TRBJ2-1
v_call: TRBV11-2
clone_size: .
d_call: TRBD1
cdr3_aa: CASSLRDRDNNEQFF
cdr3_nt: TGTGCCAGCAGCTTACGGGACAGAGATAACAATGAGCAGTTCTTC

j_call: TRBJ2-7
v_call: TRBV2
clone_size: .
d_call: .
cdr3_aa: CASSARWQSSYEQYF
cdr3_nt: TGTGCCAGCAGTGCGAGATGGCAGAGCTCCTACGAGCAGTACTTC

j_call: TRBJ1-1
v_call: TRBV5-6
clone_size: .
d_call: TRBD1
cdr3_aa: CASSLADRVTEAFF
cdr3_nt: TGTGCCAGCAGCTTGGCCGACAGGGTCACTGAAGCTTTCTTT

j_call: TRBJ1-2
v_call: TRBV6-1
clone_size: once
d_call: .
cdr3_aa: CAGNQGWTLGGYTF
cdr3_nt: TGTGCCGGCAACCAGGGATGGACCCTAGGGGGCTACACCTTC

j_call: TRBJ2-6
v_call: TRBV5-4
clone_size: .
d_call: .
cdr3_aa: CASTSGAGANVLTF
cdr3_nt: TGTGCCAGCACCTCGGGGGCTGGGGCCAACGTCCTGACTTTC

j_call: TRBJ1-6
v_call: TRBV6-5
clone_size: few
d_call: .
cdr3_aa: CASSYSQTFSPLHF
cdr3_nt: TGTGCCAGCAGTTACTCCCAGACCTTTTCACCCCTCCACTTT

j_call: TRBJ2-3
v_call: TRBV5-1
clone_size: .
d_call: .
cdr3_aa: CASSLDVGGTDTQYF
cdr3_nt: TGCGCCAGCAGCTTGGATGTCGGGGGTACAGATACGCAGTATTTT

j_call: TRBJ1-2
v_call: TRBV4-3
clone_size: .
d_call: .
cdr3_aa: CASSQENGYGYTF
cdr3_nt: TGCGCCAGCAGCCAAGAAAACGGCTATGGCTACACCTTC

j_call: TRBJ2-1
v_call: TRBV4-3
clone_size: .
d_call: TRBD2
cdr3_aa: CASSPTGTSVEYNEQFF
cdr3_nt: TGCGCCAGCAGCCCCACCGGGACTAGCGTTGAATACAATGAGCAGTTCTTC

j_call: TRBJ1-5
v_call: TRBV19
clone_size: .
d_call: TRBD1
cdr3_aa: CASSSGQGKLSNRQPQHF
cdr3_nt: TGTGCCAGTAGCTCCGGACAGGGAAAGCTTAGCAATCGCCAGCCCCAGCATTTT

j_call: TRBJ2-3
v_call: TRBV11-2
clone_size: .
d_call: .
cdr3_aa: CASSPDSWGGIGTDTQYF
cdr3_nt: TGTGCCAGCAGCCCAGATTCCTGGGGGGGCATCGGCACAGATACGCAGTATTTT

j_call: TRBJ2-7
v_call: TRBV9
clone_size: .
d_call: TRBD2
cdr3_aa: CASSASGGRVEQYF
cdr3_nt: TGTGCCAGCAGCGCTAGCGGGGGCCGGGTCGAGCAGTACTTC

j_call: TRBJ1-1
v_call: TRBV10-3
clone_size: .
d_call: TRBD1
cdr3_aa: CAIKMAGGTEAFF
cdr3_nt: TGTGCCATCAAGATGGCAGGGGGCACTGAAGCTTTCTTT

j_call: TRBJ1-5
v_call: TRBV11-2
clone_size: .
d_call: TRBD1
cdr3_aa: CASSPEGQGHQPQHF
cdr3_nt: TGTGCCAGCAGCCCGGAGGGACAGGGCCATCAGCCCCAGCATTTT

j_call: TRBJ2-6
v_call: TRBV19
clone_size: once
d_call: .
cdr3_aa: CASSPPLGAGANVLTF
cdr3_nt: TGTGCCAGTAGTCCCCCACTTGGAGCTGGGGCCAACGTCCTGACTTTC

j_call: TRBJ2-7
v_call: TRBV10-1
clone_size: .
d_call: .
cdr3_aa: CASSDPKKGGVDEQYF
cdr3_nt: TGCGCCAGCAGTGACCCCAAAAAAGGAGGGGTGGACGAGCAGTACTTC

j_call: TRBJ2-3
v_call: TRBV5-1
clone_size: .
d_call: .
cdr3_aa: CASSLGQGGPDTQYF
cdr3_nt: TGCGCCAGCAGCTTGGGACAGGGAGGCCCAGATACGCAGTATTTT

j_call: TRBJ2-7
v_call: TRBV7-2
clone_size: .
d_call: .
cdr3_aa: CASSLRTSLRSEQYF
cdr3_nt: TGTGCCAGCAGCTTACGGACCAGTCTTAGGTCCGAGCAGTACTTC

j_call: TRBJ2-7
v_call: TRBV27
clone_size: once
d_call: .
cdr3_aa: CASSLQGGPYEQYF
cdr3_nt: TGTGCCAGCAGTTTACAGGGGGGGCCCTACGAGCAGTACTTC

j_call: TRBJ1-1
v_call: TRBV7-8
clone_size: .
d_call: .
cdr3_aa: CASSPGLARTEAFF
cdr3_nt: TGTGCCAGCAGCCCGGGACTCGCGAGGACTGAAGCTTTCTTT

j_call: TRBJ1-4
v_call: TRBV10-3
clone_size: .
d_call: .
cdr3_aa: CAISEYQTKLFF
cdr3_nt: TGTGCCATCAGTGAGTACCAGACCAAACTGTTTTTT

j_call: TRBJ2-4
v_call: TRBV19
clone_size: .
d_call: .
cdr3_aa: CASSIRGRLAKNIQYF
cdr3_nt: TGTGCCAGTAGTATAAGGGGGAGACTAGCCAAAAACATTCAGTACTTC

j_call: TRBJ2-7
v_call: TRBV7-8
clone_size: .
d_call: .
cdr3_aa: CASSLAFDTISGYEQYF
cdr3_nt: TGTGCCAGCAGCCTCGCATTCGACACTATTAGTGGCTACGAGCAGTACTTC

j_call: TRBJ2-1
v_call: TRBV5-4
clone_size: .
d_call: TRBD2
cdr3_aa: CASSREREGRNEQFF
cdr3_nt: TGTGCCAGCAGCCGTGAGCGGGAGGGCAGGAATGAGCAGTTCTTC

j_call: TRBJ1-6
v_call: TRBV30
clone_size: .
d_call: .
cdr3_aa: CAWSLGRDSPLHF
cdr3_nt: TGTGCCTGGAGTCTCGGACGTGACTCACCCCTCCACTTT

j_call: TRBJ1-4
v_call: TRBV4-3
clone_size: .
d_call: .
cdr3_aa: CASSFGTLGGGTNEKLFF
cdr3_nt: TGCGCCAGCAGTTTCGGGACTCTCGGAGGGGGAACTAATGAAAAACTGTTTTTT

j_call: TRBJ1-1
v_call: TRBV10-3
clone_size: .
d_call: .
cdr3_aa: CAISPSSVGTEAFF
cdr3_nt: TGTGCCATCAGTCCGTCTTCCGTAGGGACTGAAGCTTTCTTT

j_call: TRBJ2-7
v_call: TRBV2
clone_size: .
d_call: .
cdr3_aa: CASRWGIPAYEQYF
cdr3_nt: TGTGCCAGCAGATGGGGCATACCCGCCTACGAGCAGTACTTC

j_call: TRBJ2-3
v_call: TRBV6-6
clone_size: .
d_call: .
cdr3_aa: CASSYVGPLRPDTQYF
cdr3_nt: TGTGCCAGCAGTTACGTGGGACCTCTCAGGCCAGATACGCAGTATTTT

j_call: TRBJ2-7
v_call: TRBV7-2
clone_size: .
d_call: .
cdr3_aa: CASSASGSTLYEQYF
cdr3_nt: TGTGCCAGCAGCGCGTCAGGCTCAACCCTTTACGAGCAGTACTTC

j_call: TRBJ1-4
v_call: TRBV5-6
clone_size: .
d_call: .
cdr3_aa: CASSSYNEKLFF
cdr3_nt: TGTGCCAGCAGCTCCTATAATGAAAAACTGTTTTTT

j_call: TRBJ2-1
v_call: TRBV5-1
clone_size: .
d_call: .
cdr3_aa: CASSLVGRNNEQFF
cdr3_nt: TGCGCCAGCAGCTTGGTCGGCAGAAACAATGAGCAGTTCTTC

j_call: TRBJ1-5
v_call: TRBV6-1
clone_size: few
d_call: .
cdr3_aa: CASSWTDINQPQHF
cdr3_nt: TGTGCCAGCAGCTGGACAGACATCAATCAGCCCCAGCATTTT

j_call: TRBJ2-7
v_call: TRBV6-6
clone_size: .
d_call: .
cdr3_aa: CASGAGQSGEQYF
cdr3_nt: TGTGCCAGCGGGGCCGGACAGTCTGGGGAGCAGTACTTC

j_call: TRBJ2-7
v_call: TRBV10-3
clone_size: .
d_call: .
cdr3_aa: CAIRRTGERSTYEQYF
cdr3_nt: TGTGCCATCAGACGGACGGGAGAAAGGTCCACCTACGAGCAGTACTTC

j_call: TRBJ1-3
v_call: TRBV7-2
clone_size: .
d_call: .
cdr3_aa: CASSFQRGNTIYF
cdr3_nt: TGTGCCAGCAGCTTCCAAAGAGGAAACACCATATATTTT

j_call: TRBJ1-4
v_call: TRBV7-2
clone_size: .
d_call: .
cdr3_aa: CASRANEKLFF
cdr3_nt: TGTGCCAGCAGGGCCAATGAAAAACTGTTTTTT

j_call: TRBJ1-3
v_call: TRBV12-2
clone_size: .
d_call: .
cdr3_aa: CASRLAPDRGDYTIYF
cdr3_nt: TGTGCAAGTCGCTTAGCTCCGGACAGGGGGGATTACACCATATATTTT

j_call: TRBJ1-1
v_call: TRBV7-2
clone_size: .
d_call: TRBD1
cdr3_aa: CASSFLQGSAEAFF
cdr3_nt: TGTGCCAGCAGCTTTTTACAGGGGTCCGCTGAAGCTTTCTTT

j_call: TRBJ1-2
v_call: TRBV5-6
clone_size: .
d_call: .
cdr3_aa: CASSLRRGYTF
cdr3_nt: TGTGCCAGCAGCTTACGTCGGGGCTACACCTTC

j_call: TRBJ2-1
v_call: TRBV2
clone_size: .
d_call: TRBD2
cdr3_aa: CASSAGTSGTKEQFF
cdr3_nt: TGTGCCAGCAGTGCCGGAACTAGCGGGACAAAGGAGCAGTTCTTC

j_call: TRBJ2-1
v_call: TRBV19
clone_size: .
d_call: .
cdr3_aa: CASSRRDTSYNEQFF
cdr3_nt: TGTGCCAGTAGTAGGCGGGACACATCCTACAATGAGCAGTTCTTC

j_call: TRBJ2-1
v_call: TRBV10-3
clone_size: .
d_call: TRBD2
cdr3_aa: CAISGTSGGRNEQFF
cdr3_nt: TGTGCCATCAGTGGGACCAGCGGGGGGCGCAATGAGCAGTTCTTC

j_call: TRBJ1-4
v_call: TRBV25-1
clone_size: .
d_call: .
cdr3_aa: CASSLTGFNEKLFF
cdr3_nt: TGTGCCAGCAGCCTAACAGGGTTTAATGAAAAACTGTTTTTT

j_call: TRBJ2-7
v_call: TRBV4-3
clone_size: .
d_call: TRBD2
cdr3_aa: CASSQGTSALYEQYF
cdr3_nt: TGCGCCAGCAGCCAAGGGACTAGCGCTCTCTACGAGCAGTACTTC

j_call: TRBJ1-2
v_call: TRBV7-9
clone_size: .
d_call: .
cdr3_aa: CASSSTQGYGYTF
cdr3_nt: TGTGCCAGCAGCTCAACACAGGGATATGGCTACACCTTC